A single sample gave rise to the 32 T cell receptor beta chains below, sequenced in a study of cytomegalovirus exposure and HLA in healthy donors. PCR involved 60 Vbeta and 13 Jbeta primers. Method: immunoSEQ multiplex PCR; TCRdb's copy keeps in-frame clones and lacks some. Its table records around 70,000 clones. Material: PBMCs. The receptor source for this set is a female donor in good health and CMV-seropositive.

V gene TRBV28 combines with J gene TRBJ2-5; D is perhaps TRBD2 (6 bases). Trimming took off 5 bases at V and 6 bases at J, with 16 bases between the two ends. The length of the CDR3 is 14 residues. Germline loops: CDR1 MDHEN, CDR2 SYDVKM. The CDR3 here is CASSGDSAAQTQYF. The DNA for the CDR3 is TGTGCCAGCAGTGGGGACTCCGCTGCCCAGACCCAGTACTTC.

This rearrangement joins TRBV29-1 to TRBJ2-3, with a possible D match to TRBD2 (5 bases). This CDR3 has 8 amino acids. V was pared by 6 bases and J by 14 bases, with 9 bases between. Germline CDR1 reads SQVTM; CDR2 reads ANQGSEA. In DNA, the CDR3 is TGCAGCGTACCGGAGGCGTATTTT. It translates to CSVPEAYF.

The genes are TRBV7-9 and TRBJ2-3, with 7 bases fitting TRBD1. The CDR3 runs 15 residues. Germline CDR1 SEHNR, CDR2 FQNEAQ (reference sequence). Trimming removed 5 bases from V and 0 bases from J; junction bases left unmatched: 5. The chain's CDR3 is CASSEHRGSTDTQYF. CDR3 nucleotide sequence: TGTGCCAGCAGCGAACACAGGGGCAGCACAGATACGCAGTATTTT.

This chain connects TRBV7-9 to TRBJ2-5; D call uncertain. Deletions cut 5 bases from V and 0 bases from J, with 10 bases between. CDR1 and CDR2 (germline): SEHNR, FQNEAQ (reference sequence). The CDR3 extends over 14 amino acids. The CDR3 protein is CASSPPRDQETQYF. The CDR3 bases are TGTGCCAGCAGCCCCCCCCGGGACCAAGAGACCCAGTACTTC.

CDR3 protein: CASRRDRDAKNIQYF. The CDR3 region has the DNA TGTGCCAGTCGCCGGGACAGGGATGCCAAAAACATTCAGTACTTC. The chain couples TRBV19 to TRBJ2-4; TRBD1 matches at 9 bases. The V segment lost 8 bases and the J segment 1 base; nucleotides outside the gene matches: 6. The CDR3 covers 15 residues. Germline V gives CDR1 LNHDA, CDR2 SQIVND (reference sequence). Supplemented by reference TRBV19 and TRBJ2-4, the full variable domain reads DGGITQSPKYLFRKEGQNVTLSCEQNLNHDAMYWYRQDPGQGLRLIYYSQIVNDFQKGDIAEGYSVSREKKESFPLTVTSAQKNPTAFYLCASRRDRDAKNIQYFGAGTRLSVL.

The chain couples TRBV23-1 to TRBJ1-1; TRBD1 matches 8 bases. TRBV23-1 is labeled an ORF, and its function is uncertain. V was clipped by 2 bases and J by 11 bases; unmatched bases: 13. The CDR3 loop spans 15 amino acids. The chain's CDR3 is CASSQRDRKGRMAFF. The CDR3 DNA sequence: TGCGCCAGCAGTCAAAGGGACAGGAAAGGAAGGATGGCTTTCTTT.

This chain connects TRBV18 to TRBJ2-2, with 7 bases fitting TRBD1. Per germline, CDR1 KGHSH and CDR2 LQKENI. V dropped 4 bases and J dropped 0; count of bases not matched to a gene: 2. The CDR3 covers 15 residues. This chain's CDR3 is CASSLGTANTGELFF. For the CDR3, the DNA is TGTGCCAGCTCACTCGGGACAGCGAACACCGGGGAGCTGTTTTTT.

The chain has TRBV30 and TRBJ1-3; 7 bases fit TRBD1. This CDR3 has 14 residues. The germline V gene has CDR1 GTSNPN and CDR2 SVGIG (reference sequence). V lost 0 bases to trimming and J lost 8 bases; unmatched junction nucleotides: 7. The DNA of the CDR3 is TGTGCCTGGAGTGTATTAGGGGGCGCGGACACCATATATTTT. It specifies CAWSVLGGADTIYF.

CDR3 in amino acids: CASSELRRGLTRRNTGELFF. The CDR3 bases are TGTGCCAGCAGTGAACTCCGCAGGGGGTTGACAAGGCGGAACACCGGGGAGCTGTTTTTT. The J gene is TRBJ2-2, the V gene TRBV6-1; 7 bases align to TRBD1. V was pared by 2 bases and J by 1 base, with 16 bases of the junction left unmatched. The CDR3 covers 20 residues. The V gene's germline CDR1 is MNHNS and CDR2 SASEGT.

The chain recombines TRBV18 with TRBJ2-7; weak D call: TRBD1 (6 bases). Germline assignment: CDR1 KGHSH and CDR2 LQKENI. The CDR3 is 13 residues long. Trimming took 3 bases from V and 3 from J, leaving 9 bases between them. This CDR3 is CASSPGDNYEQYF. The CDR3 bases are TGTGCCAGCTCACCGGGGGACAACTACGAGCAGTACTTC.

The CDR3 loop reads CASSIGLAGGNYEQYF. CDR3 nucleotides: TGCGCCAGCAGTATTGGACTAGCGGGAGGCAATTACGAGCAGTACTTC. This chain uses TRBV5-1 with TRBJ2-7, with 14 bases fitting TRBD2. This CDR3 is 16 amino acids long. Germline CDR1 SGHRS, CDR2 YFSETQ. After removal of 5 bases from V and 4 bases from J, the junction contained 8 bases not matched to a gene.

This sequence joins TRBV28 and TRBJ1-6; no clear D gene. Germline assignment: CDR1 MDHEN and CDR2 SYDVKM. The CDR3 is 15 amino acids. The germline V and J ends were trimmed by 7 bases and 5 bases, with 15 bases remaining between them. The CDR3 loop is CASKVGGRDNSPLHF. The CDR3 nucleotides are TGTGCCAGCAAAGTGGGAGGAAGAGATAATTCACCCCTCCACTTT. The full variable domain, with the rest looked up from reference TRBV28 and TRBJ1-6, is DVKVTQSSRYLVKRTGEKVFLECVQDMDHENMFWYRQDPGLGLRLIYFSYDVKMKEKGDIPEGYSVSREKKERFSLILESASTNQTSMYLCASKVGGRDNSPLHFGNGTRLTVT.

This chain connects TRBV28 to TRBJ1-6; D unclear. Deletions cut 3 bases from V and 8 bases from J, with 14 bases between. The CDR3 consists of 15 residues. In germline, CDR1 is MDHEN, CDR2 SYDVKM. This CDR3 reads CASSFYHQRDSPLHF. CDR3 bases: TGTGCCAGCAGTTTTTACCACCAACGGGATTCACCCCTCCACTTT.

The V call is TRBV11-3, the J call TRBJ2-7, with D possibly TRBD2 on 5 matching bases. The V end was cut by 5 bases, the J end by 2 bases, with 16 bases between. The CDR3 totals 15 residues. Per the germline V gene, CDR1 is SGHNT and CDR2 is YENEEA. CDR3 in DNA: TGTGCCAGCAGCGAGAGAGGGTCTAATGCCTACGAGCAGTACTTC. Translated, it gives CASSERGSNAYEQYF.

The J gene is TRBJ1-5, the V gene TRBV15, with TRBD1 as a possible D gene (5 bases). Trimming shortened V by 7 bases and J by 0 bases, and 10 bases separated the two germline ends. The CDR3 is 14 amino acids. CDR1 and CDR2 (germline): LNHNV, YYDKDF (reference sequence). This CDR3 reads CATNQDISNQPQHF. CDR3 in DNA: TGTGCCACCAACCAGGACATTAGCAATCAGCCCCAGCATTTT.

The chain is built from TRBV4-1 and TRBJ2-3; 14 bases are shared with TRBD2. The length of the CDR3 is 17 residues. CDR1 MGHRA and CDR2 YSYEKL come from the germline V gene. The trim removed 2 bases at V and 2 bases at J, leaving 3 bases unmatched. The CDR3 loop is CASSQPGLAGATDTQYF. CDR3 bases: TGCGCCAGCAGCCAACCGGGACTAGCGGGGGCCACAGATACGCAGTATTTT.

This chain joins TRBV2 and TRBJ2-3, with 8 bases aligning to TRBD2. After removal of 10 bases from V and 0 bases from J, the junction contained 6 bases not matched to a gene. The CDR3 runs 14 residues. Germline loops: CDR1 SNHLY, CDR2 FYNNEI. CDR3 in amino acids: CATGTGGSTDTQYF. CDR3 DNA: TGTGCCACCGGGACGGGGGGGAGCACAGATACGCAGTATTTT.

CDR3 DNA sequence: TGTGCCAGCAGCCCGGGACTAGGGGCCTACGAGCAGTACTTC. It is translated as CASSPGLGAYEQYF. The genes are TRBV9 and TRBJ2-7, with 8 bases lining up with TRBD2. The CDR3 is 14 amino acids. CDR1 is SGDLS, CDR2 YYNGEE, per germline. J lost 2 bases, V lost 4 bases, and 5 bases had no gene match.

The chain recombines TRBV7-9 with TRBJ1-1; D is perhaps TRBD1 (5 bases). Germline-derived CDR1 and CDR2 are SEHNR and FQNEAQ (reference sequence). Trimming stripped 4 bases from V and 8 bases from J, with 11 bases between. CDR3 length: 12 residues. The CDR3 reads CASSWGEGEAFF. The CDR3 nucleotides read TGTGCCAGCAGCTGGGGGGAAGGGGAAGCTTTCTTT.

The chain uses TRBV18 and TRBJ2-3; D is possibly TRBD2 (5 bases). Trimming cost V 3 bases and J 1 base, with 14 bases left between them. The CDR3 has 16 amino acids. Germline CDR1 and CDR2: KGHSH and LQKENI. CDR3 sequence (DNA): TGTGCCAGCTCACCGAATGATGTCGGGGGCACAGATACGCAGTATTTT. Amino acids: CASSPNDVGGTDTQYF.

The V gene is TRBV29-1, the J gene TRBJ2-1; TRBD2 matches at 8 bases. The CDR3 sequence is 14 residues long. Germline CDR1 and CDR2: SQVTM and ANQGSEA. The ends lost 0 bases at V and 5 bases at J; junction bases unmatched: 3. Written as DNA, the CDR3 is TGCAGCGTTGAAGATAATAGCGGGGACAATGAGCAGTTCTTC. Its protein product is CSVEDNSGDNEQFF.

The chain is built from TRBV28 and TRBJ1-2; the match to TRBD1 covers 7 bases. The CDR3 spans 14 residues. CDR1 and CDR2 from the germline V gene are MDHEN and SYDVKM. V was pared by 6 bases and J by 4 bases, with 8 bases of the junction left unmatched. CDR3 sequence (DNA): TGTGCCAGCAGGAGACAGGGCATCGGCTATGGCTACACCTTC. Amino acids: CASRRQGIGYGYTF.

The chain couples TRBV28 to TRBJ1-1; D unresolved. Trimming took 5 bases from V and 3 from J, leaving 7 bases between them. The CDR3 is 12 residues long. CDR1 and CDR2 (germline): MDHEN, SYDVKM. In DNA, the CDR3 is TGTGCCAGCAGTCCCCAGGACACTGAAGCTTTCTTT. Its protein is CASSPQDTEAFF.

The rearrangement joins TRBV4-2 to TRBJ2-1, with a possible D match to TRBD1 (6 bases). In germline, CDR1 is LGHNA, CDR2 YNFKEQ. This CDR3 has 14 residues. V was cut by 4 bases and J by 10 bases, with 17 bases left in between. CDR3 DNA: TGTGCCAGCAGCCCCTCAACAGGGCCCGCGGAGCAGTTCTTC. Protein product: CASSPSTGPAEQFF.

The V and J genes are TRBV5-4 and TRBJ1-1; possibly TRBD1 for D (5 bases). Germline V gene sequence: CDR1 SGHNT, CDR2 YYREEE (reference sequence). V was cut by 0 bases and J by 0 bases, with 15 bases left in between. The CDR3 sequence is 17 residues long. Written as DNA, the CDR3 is TGTGCCAGCAGCTTGGGACCCCCGACAGTAATGAACACTGAAGCTTTCTTT. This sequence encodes CASSLGPPTVMNTEAFF. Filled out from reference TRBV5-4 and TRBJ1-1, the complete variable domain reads ETGVTQSPTHLIKTRGQQVTLRCSSQSGHNTVSWYQQALGQGPQFIFQYYREEENGRGNFPPRFSGLQFPNYSSELNVNALELDDSALYLCASSLGPPTVMNTEAFFGQGTRLTVV.

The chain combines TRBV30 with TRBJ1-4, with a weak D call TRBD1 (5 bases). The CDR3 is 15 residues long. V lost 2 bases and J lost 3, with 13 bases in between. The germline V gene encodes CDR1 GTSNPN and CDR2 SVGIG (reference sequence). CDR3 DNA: TGTGCCTGGAGTTTTACAGGAGCCTCTAATGAAAAACTGTTTTTT. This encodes CAWSFTGASNEKLFF.

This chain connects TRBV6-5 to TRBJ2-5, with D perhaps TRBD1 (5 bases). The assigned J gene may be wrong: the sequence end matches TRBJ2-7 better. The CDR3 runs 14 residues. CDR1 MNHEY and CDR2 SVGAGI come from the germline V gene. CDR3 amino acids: CASSYGLGVVEQYF. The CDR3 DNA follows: TGTGCCAGCAGTTACGGTCTAGGGGTTGTCGAGCAGTACTTC.

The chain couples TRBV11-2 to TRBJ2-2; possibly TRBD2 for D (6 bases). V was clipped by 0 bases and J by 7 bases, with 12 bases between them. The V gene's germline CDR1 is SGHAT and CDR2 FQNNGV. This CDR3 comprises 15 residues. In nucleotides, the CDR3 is TGTGCCAGCAGCTTAGAAGCTAGCGTAAGCGGGGAGCTGTTTTTT. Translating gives CASSLEASVSGELFF.

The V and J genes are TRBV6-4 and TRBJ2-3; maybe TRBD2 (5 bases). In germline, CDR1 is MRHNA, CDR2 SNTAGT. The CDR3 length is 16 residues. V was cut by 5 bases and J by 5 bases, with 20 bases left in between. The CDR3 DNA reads TGTGCCAGCAGTCCTGCCTGGACCGGGGATGTAGATACGCAGTATTTT. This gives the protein CASSPAWTGDVDTQYF.

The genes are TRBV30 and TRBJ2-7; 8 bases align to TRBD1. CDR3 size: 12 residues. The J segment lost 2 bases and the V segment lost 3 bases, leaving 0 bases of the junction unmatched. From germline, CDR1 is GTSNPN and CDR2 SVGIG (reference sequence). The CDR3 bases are TGTGCCTGGAGGGGACAGGCCTACGAGCAGTACTTC. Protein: CAWRGQAYEQYF. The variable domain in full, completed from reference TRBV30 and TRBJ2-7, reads SQTIHQWPATLVQPVGSPLSLECTVEGTSNPNLYWYRQAAGRGLQLLFYSVGIGQISSEVPQNLSASRPQDRQFILSSKKLLLSDSGFYLCAWRGQAYEQYFGPGTRLTVT.

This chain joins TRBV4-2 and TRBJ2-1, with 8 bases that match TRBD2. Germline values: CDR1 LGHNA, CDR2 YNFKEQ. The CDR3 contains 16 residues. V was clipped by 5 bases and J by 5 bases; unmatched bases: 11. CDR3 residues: CASSNLGGAFDNEQFF. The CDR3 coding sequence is TGTGCCAGCAGCAACCTCGGGGGGGCCTTCGACAATGAGCAGTTCTTC.

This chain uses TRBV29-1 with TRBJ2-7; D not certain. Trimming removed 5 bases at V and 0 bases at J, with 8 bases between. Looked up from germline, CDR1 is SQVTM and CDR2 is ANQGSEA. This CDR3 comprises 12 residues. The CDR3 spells CSVRSSSYEQYF. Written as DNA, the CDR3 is TGCAGCGTTCGGAGTAGCTCCTACGAGCAGTACTTC.